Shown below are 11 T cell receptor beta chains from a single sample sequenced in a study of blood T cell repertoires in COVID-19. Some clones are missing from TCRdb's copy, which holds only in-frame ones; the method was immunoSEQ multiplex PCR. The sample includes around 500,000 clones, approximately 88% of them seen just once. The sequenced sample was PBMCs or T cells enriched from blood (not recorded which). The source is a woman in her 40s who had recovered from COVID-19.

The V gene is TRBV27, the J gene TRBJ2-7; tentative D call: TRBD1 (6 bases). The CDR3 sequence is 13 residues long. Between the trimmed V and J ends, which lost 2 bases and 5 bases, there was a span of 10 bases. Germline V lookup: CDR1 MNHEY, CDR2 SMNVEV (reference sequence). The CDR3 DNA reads TGTGCCAGCAGTTTAACAGGGTACAACGAGCAGTACTTC. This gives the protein CASSLTGYNEQYF.

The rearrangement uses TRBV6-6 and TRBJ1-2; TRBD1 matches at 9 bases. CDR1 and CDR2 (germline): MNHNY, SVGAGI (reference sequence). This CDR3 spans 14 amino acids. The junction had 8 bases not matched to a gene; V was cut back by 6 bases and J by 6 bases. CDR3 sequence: CASRFLQGANGYTF. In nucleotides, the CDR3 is TGTGCCAGCAGGTTTTTACAGGGGGCAAATGGCTACACCTTC.

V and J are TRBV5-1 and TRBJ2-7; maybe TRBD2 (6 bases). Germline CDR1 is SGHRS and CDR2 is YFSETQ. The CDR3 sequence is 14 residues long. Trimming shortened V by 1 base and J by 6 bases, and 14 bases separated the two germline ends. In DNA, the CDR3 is TGCGCCAGCAGCTTGTGGGGGGACGAGGGCGAGCAGTACTTC. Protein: CASSLWGDEGEQYF.

Here the CDR3 DNA reads TGTGCCAGCAGTGTAACGACAGAGGCCTACGAGCAGTACTTC. Its protein is CASSVTTEAYEQYF. V is TRBV27 and J is TRBJ2-7; TRBD1 is a possible D gene (5 bases). Germline-derived CDR1 and CDR2 are MNHEY and SMNVEV (reference sequence). With 5 bases removed from V and 2 bases from J, the gap between germline ends came to 13 bases. The CDR3 loop spans 14 amino acids.

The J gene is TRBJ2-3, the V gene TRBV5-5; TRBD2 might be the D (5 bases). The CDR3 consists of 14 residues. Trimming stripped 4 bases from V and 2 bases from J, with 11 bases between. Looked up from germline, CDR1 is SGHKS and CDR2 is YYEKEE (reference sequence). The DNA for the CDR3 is TGTGCCAGCAGCGCCGCGGGCTACACAGATACGCAGTATTTT. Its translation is CASSAAGYTDTQYF. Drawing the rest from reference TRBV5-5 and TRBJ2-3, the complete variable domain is DAGVTQSPTHLIKTRGQQVTLRCSPISGHKSVSWYQQVLGQGPQFIFQYYEKEERGRGNFPDRFSARQFPNYSSELNVNALLLGDSALYLCASSAAGYTDTQYFGPGTRLTVL.

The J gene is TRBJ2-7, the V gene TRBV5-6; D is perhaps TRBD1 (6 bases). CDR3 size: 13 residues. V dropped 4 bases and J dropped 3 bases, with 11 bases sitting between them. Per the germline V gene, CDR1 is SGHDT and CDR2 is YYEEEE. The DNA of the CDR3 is TGTGCCAGCAGCGAAGGGACATACTACGAGCAGTACTTC. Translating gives CASSEGTYYEQYF.

The CDR3 spells CSVAPRTGGPYEQYF. CDR3 nucleotide sequence: TGCAGCGTCGCCCCCAGGACGGGAGGGCCTTACGAGCAGTACTTC. V usage is TRBV29-1 and J usage is TRBJ2-7; 8 bases agree with TRBD2. Germline CDR1 SQVTM, CDR2 ANQGSEA. The CDR3 sequence is 15 residues long. The V and J ends lost 6 bases and 4 bases, in that order; junction bases with no gene match: 14.

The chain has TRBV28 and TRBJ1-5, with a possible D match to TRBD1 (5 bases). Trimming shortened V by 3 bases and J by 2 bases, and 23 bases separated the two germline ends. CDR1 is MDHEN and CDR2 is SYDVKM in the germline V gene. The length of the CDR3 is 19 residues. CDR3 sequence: CASSFPGGEEREGNQPQHF. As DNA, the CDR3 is TGTGCCAGCAGTTTTCCGGGGGGAGAGGAAAGGGAAGGCAATCAGCCCCAGCATTTT.

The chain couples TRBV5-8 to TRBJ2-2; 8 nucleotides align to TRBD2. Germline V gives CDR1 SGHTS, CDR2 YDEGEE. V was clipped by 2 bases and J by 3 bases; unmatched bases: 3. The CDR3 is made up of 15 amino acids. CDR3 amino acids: CASSFGGADTGELFF. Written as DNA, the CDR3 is TGTGCCAGCAGCTTCGGGGGGGCGGACACCGGGGAGCTGTTTTTT.

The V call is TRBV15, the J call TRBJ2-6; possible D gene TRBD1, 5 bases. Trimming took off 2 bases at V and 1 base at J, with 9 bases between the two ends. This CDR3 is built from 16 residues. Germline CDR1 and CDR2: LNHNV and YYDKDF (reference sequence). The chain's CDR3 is CATSRIPGSGANVLTF. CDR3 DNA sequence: TGTGCCACCAGCAGAATCCCAGGGTCTGGGGCCAACGTCCTGACTTTC.

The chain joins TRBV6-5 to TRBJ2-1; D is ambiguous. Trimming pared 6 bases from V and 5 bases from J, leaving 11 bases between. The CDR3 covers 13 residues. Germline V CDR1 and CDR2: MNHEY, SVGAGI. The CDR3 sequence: CASRTELNNEQFF. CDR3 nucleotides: TGTGCCAGCAGGACGGAGCTTAACAATGAGCAGTTCTTC.